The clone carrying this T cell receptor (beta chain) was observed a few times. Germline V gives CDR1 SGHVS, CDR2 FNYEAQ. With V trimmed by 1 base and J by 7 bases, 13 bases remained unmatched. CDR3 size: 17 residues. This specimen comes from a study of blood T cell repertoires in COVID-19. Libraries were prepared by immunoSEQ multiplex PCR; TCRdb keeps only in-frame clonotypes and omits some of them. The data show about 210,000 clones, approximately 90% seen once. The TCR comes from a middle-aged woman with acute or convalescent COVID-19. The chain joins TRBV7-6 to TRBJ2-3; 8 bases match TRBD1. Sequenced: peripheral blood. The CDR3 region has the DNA TGTGCCAGCAGCTTAGAGATTTGGGACAGGCCCCTAAATACGCAGTATTTT. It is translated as CASSLEIWDRPLNTQYF.